The rows below give T cell receptor beta chains drawn from one sample of a study of CD8 T cells in Susac syndrome. One entry per CDR3 protein, called by TCRdb with MiXCR from the immunoSEQ multiplex PCR reads. The sample records approximately 120,000 distinct CDR3 sequences, approximately 96% being singletons. Sequenced sample: CD4+ T cells from PBMCs. The receptors stem from a human donor in good health. Both conserved end residues are part of each CDR3. The order of the fields is J gene, D gene, clone size, V gene, CDR3 protein, CDR3 DNA. D genes are given only for firm matches. Rows may omit the clone size; those that give it use once, few, many or a size class.

>TRBJ2-1|TRBD2|.|TRBV19
CASSPASGGSYNEQFF
TGTGCCAGTAGCCCGGCTAGCGGGGGATCCTACAATGAGCAGTTCTTC
>TRBJ2-7|.|.|TRBV15
CATSSPAVYEQYF
TGTGCCACCAGCAGCCCGGCGGTCTACGAGCAGTACTTC
>TRBJ1-5|.|.|TRBV4-1
CASSQWWDFSNQPQHF
TGCGCCAGCAGCCAGTGGTGGGACTTTAGCAATCAGCCCCAGCATTTT
>TRBJ2-7|TRBD1|once|TRBV20-1
CSVSGGTGNDEQYF
TGCAGTGTAAGTGGCGGGACAGGGAACGACGAGCAGTACTTC
>TRBJ2-7|TRBD2|.|TRBV5-6
CASSLVVMGGSNFEQYF
TGTGCCAGCAGCTTGGTTGTCATGGGCGGGAGCAACTTCGAGCAGTACTTC
>TRBJ2-3|.|.|TRBV20-1
CSARDQYGSTDTQYF
TGCAGTGCTAGAGATCAGTACGGGAGCACAGATACGCAGTATTTT
>TRBJ2-4|.|.|TRBV7-9
CASSLEYPNIQYF
TGTGCCAGCAGCTTAGAGTACCCAAACATTCAGTACTTC
>TRBJ2-1|.|once|TRBV11-2
CASSSRGGVNEQFF
TGTGCCAGCAGCTCTCGAGGGGGGGTCAATGAGCAGTTCTTC
>TRBJ2-7|.|.|TRBV20-1
CSAFLGGVEQYF
TGCAGTGCTTTCTTAGGGGGTGTGGAGCAGTACTTC
>TRBJ2-3|.|.|TRBV5-4
CASSDRTDTQYF
TGTGCCAGCAGCGACCGCACAGATACGCAGTATTTT
>TRBJ2-3|.|.|TRBV29-1
CSVKDQGPDTQYF
TGCAGCGTTAAAGACCAGGGGCCAGATACGCAGTATTTT
>TRBJ2-7|.|.|TRBV20-1
CSAGSAAGVSYEQYF
TGCAGTGCTGGAAGCGCGGCAGGAGTATCATACGAGCAGTACTTC
>TRBJ2-7|.|.|TRBV18
CASSPSGGEQYF
TGTGCCAGCTCCCCTTCTGGGGGCGAGCAGTACTTC
>TRBJ1-5|TRBD1|.|TRBV2
CASRVTGVQPQHF
TGTGCCAGCAGAGTAACAGGGGTTCAGCCCCAGCATTTT
>TRBJ2-4|TRBD2|.|TRBV27
CASSPGLAGGNIQYF
TGTGCCAGCAGCCCGGGACTAGCGGGGGGTAACATTCAGTACTTC
>TRBJ2-5|TRBD1|.|TRBV28
CASSLLPGQGAETQYF
TGTGCCAGCAGTTTATTGCCGGGACAGGGGGCAGAGACCCAGTACTTC
>TRBJ2-7|TRBD1|.|TRBV19
CASRGRTGITSYEQYF
TGTGCCAGTAGGGGGAGGACAGGGATTACCTCCTACGAGCAGTACTTC